This T cell receptor beta chain was recovered during a study of cytomegalovirus exposure and HLA in healthy donors. Comment on this clone: Its antigen is not known.

Germline CDR1 is GTSNPN and CDR2 is SVGIG (reference sequence). The trim removed 3 bases at V and 9 bases at J, leaving 10 bases unmatched. CDR3 length: 15 amino acids. Primers: 60 Vbeta forward and 13 Jbeta reverse. Clones were read by immunoSEQ multiplex PCR, and TCRdb kept only the in-frame ones, dropping some. The sample lists about 140,000 clones, roughly 70% occurring once. Overall study findings and caveats: Cytomegalovirus-associated TCR beta chains were listed, numbering some 150.

This chain connects TRBV30 to TRBJ2-7, with 14 bases lining up with TRBD2. The sequenced material came from PBMCs. The clonotype originates from a woman aged 55-70 years in good health and CMV-seropositive. The CDR3 loop reads CAWSLGLAGVGGQYF. The DNA for the CDR3 is TGTGCCTGGAGCCTGGGACTAGCGGGAGTAGGCGGGCAGTACTTC.